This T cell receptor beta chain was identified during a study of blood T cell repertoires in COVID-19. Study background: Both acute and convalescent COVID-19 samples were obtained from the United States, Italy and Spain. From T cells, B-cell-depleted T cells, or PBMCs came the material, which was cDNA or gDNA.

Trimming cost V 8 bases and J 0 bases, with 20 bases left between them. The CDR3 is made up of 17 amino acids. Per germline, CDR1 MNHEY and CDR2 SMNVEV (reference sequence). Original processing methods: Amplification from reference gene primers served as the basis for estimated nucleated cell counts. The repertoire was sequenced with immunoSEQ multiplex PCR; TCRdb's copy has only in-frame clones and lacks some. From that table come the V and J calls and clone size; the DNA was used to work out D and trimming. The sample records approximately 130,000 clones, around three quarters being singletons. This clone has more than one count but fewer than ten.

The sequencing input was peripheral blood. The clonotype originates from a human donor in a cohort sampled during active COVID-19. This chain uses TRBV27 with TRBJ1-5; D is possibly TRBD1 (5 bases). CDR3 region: CASHAGLGGNSNQPQHF. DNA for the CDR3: TGTGCCAGCCACGCGGGGCTTGGTGGCAATAGCAATCAGCCCCAGCATTTT.